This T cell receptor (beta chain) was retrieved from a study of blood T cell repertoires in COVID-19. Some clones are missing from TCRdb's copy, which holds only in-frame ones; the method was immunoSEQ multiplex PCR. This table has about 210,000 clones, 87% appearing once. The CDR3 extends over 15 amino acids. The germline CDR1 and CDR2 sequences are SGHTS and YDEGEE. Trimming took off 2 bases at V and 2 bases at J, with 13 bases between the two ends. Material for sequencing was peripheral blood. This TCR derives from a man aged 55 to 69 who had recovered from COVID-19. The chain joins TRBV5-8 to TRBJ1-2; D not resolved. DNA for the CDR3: TGTGCCAGCAGCTTAGGTCCCAGCGGGAACTATGGCTACACCTTC. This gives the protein CASSLGPSGNYGYTF.